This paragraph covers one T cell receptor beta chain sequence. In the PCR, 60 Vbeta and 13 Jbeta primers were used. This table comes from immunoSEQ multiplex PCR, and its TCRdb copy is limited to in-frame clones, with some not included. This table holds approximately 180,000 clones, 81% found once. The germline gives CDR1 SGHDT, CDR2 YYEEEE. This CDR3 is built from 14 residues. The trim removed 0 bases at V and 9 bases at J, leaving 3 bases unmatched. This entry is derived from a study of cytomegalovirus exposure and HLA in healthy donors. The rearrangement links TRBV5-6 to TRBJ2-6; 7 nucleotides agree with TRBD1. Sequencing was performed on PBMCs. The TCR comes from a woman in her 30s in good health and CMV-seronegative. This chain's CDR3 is CASSLGQGFNVLTF. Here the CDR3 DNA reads TGTGCCAGCAGCTTGGGACAGGGATTCAACGTCCTGACTTTC.